These 27 T cell receptor beta chains share one sample of origin, sequenced in a study of response to subunit inactivated influenza vaccine. TCRdb passed the RT-PCR reads through MiXCR, listing each CDR3 protein once. The table includes about 780,000 distinct CDR3 sequences, approximately 17% detected once. Sample: PBMCs from blood, taken roughly 5 days after vaccination. All receptors come from a man between 45 and 60 years old who received an inactivated influenza vaccine.

This clonotype was picked up many times. The chain has TRBV6-5 and TRBJ2-3; tentatively, D is TRBD1 (6 bases). Germline V CDR1 and CDR2: MNHEY, SVGAGI. The CDR3 totals 15 residues. The germline V and J ends were trimmed by 0 bases and 6 bases, with 13 bases remaining between them. CDR3 sequence (DNA): TGTGCCAGCAGTTACTCGGGGGCCCGGGTGGATACGCAGTATTTT. This sequence encodes CASSYSGARVDTQYF.

V gene TRBV20-1 combines with J gene TRBJ2-1; D is perhaps TRBD1 or TRBD2 (6 bases each). This CDR3 region has 15 residues. CDR1 and CDR2 from the germline V gene are DFQATT and SNEGSKA (reference sequence). Trimming pared 5 bases from V and 5 bases from J, leaving 19 bases between. CDR3: CSADAQGGPDNEQFF. The DNA for the CDR3 is TGCAGTGCTGATGCACAGGGAGGTCCGGACAATGAGCAGTTCTTC.

This clonotype has a handful of counts. This chain connects TRBV2 to TRBJ2-2, with D perhaps TRBD2 (5 bases). Trimming took 3 bases from V and 6 from J, leaving 8 bases between them. Per germline, CDR1 SNHLY and CDR2 FYNNEI. The CDR3 is made up of 13 amino acids. As DNA, the CDR3 is TGTGCCAGCAGTGAGAGGGTCCCCGGGGAGCTGTTTTTT. This codes for CASSERVPGELFF.

This clonotype has a count of ten or more. The chain couples TRBV7-2 to TRBJ2-6; D not resolved. Germline V gene lookup returns CDR1 SGHTA and CDR2 FQGNSA. Trimming left V 10 bases short and J 0 bases short, with 13 bases between. The CDR3 extends over 15 amino acids. CDR3 in DNA: TGTGCCACCTCCCCTTCTGTCTCTGGGGCCAACGTCCTGACTTTC. Translated, it gives CATSPSVSGANVLTF.

This clonotype has only a few counts. The gene calls are TRBV11-2 and TRBJ2-7; 10 bases line up with TRBD2. Germline-derived CDR1 and CDR2 are SGHAT and FQNNGV. CDR3 size: 18 residues. V dropped 3 bases and J dropped 0; count of bases not matched to a gene: 11. CDR3 region: CASSFRPRTSGSSYEQYF. CDR3 DNA sequence: TGTGCCAGCAGCTTCAGGCCCAGGACTAGCGGCTCCTCCTACGAGCAGTACTTC.

This clonotype was picked up a small number of times. The chain combines TRBV29-1 with TRBJ2-1; D could derive from TRBD1 or TRBD2 (6 bases each). Germline CDR1 reads SQVTM; CDR2 reads ANQGSEA. V was cut by 7 bases and J by 6 bases, with 19 bases left in between. CDR3 length: 14 amino acids. CDR3 coding DNA: TGCAGCGCCGCCAAGGGGGGCCTAGGCAATGAGCAGTTCTTC. Translating gives CSAAKGGLGNEQFF.

This clonotype has a count of ten or more. The chain couples TRBV12-3 or TRBV12-4 to TRBJ1-1; D not certain. Trimming took 0 bases from V and 0 from J, leaving 5 bases between them. The CDR3 sequence is 14 residues long. The CDR3 region is CASSLALVNTEAFF. In nucleotides, the CDR3 is TGTGCCAGCAGTTTAGCGCTAGTGAACACTGAAGCTTTCTTT.

Written as DNA, the CDR3 is TGTGCCAGCAGTGAATCCGGCACTAGCGGGGGTGACATTCAGTACTTC. Its protein product is CASSESGTSGGDIQYF. This chain links TRBV6-1 with TRBJ2-4; 11 nucleotides match TRBD2. The CDR3 loop spans 16 amino acids. Germline V lookup: CDR1 MNHNS, CDR2 SASEGT. The V gene end was trimmed by 2 bases and the J gene end by 8 bases; junction bases not matched to a gene: 8.

This clonotype has just a few counts. This chain joins TRBV28 and TRBJ1-1, with D possibly TRBD1 on 5 matching bases. This CDR3 contains 13 residues. The germline CDR1 and CDR2 sequences are MDHEN and SYDVKM. Trimming removed 5 bases from V and 6 bases from J, with 13 bases in between. The CDR3 sequence: CASSPQGTPEAFF. The CDR3 DNA sequence: TGTGCCAGCAGTCCCCAGGGAACTCCTGAAGCTTTCTTT.

This clonotype showed up just a few times. The chain has TRBV7-2 and TRBJ1-4; 7 bases are shared with TRBD1. In germline, CDR1 is SGHTA, CDR2 FQGNSA. The CDR3 contains 14 residues. V dropped 6 bases and J dropped 7; count of bases not matched to a gene: 8. The CDR3 sequence: CASSLGRGVEKLFF. CDR3 bases: TGTGCCAGCAGTCTCGGCAGGGGGGTTGAAAAACTGTTTTTT.

This clonotype appeared a few times. V is TRBV20-1 and J is TRBJ2-1, with TRBD2 identical over 8 bases. Germline loops: CDR1 DFQATT, CDR2 SNEGSKA (reference sequence). The CDR3 sequence is 16 residues long. Germline trimming cut 3 bases from V and 4 bases from J; bases unmatched to any gene: 11. DNA of the CDR3: TGCAGTGCTAGTCGCCTTGGTAGCGGGGTTTACAATGAGCAGTTCTTC. Its protein product is CSASRLGSGVYNEQFF.

The chain uses TRBV20-1 and TRBJ2-5, with TRBD2 as a possible D gene (6 bases). Germline V gene sequence: CDR1 DFQATT, CDR2 SNEGSKA (reference sequence). The CDR3 runs 16 residues. Trimming cost V 3 bases and J 1 base, with 18 bases left between them. The CDR3 region is CSARAELAVIQETQYF. In nucleotides, the CDR3 is TGCAGTGCTAGGGCGGAATTAGCGGTAATCCAAGAGACCCAGTACTTC.

This clonotype occurred a few times. The chain joins TRBV5-1 to TRBJ2-1; a weak D match, TRBD2 (6 bases). The CDR3 runs to 16 residues. Trimming cost V 7 bases and J 6 bases, with 23 bases left between them. Looked up from germline, CDR1 is SGHRS and CDR2 is YFSETQ. CDR3 loop: CASRRGGGATVNEQFF. DNA of the CDR3: TGCGCCAGCCGGCGGGGCGGCGGAGCCACAGTCAATGAGCAGTTCTTC.

This clonotype was seen a handful of times. This chain links TRBV5-1 with TRBJ2-7, with D possibly being TRBD1 (6 bases). CDR3 length equals 12 residues. Trimming removed 3 bases at V and 7 bases at J, with 11 bases between. CDR1 is SGHRS, CDR2 YFSETQ, per germline. CDR3: CASSSNRAEQYF. The CDR3 DNA is TGCGCCAGCAGCTCCAACAGGGCGGAGCAGTACTTC.

In this sample, this clonotype turned up a few times. This chain uses TRBV21-1 with TRBJ1-2; the D call TRBD1 from the table was never checked on the DNA. TRBV21-1 counts as a pseudogene. This CDR3 comprises 14 residues. The CDR3 reads CASSKAGQGRGYTF. Written as DNA, the CDR3 is TGTGCCAGCAGCAAAGCAGGTCAGGGAAGAGGCTACACCTTC.

This clonotype has just a few counts. The chain has TRBV3-1 and TRBJ2-5; D is undetermined. Trimming cost V 8 bases and J 2 bases, with 18 bases left between them. The CDR3 has 15 amino acids. Germline loops: CDR1 LGHDT, CDR2 YNNKEL (reference sequence). CDR3 sequence: CASEPGRKYQETQYF. CDR3 DNA sequence: TGTGCCAGCGAACCAGGCAGGAAATATCAAGAGACCCAGTACTTC.

The chain is built from TRBV7-9 and TRBJ2-3; tentatively, D is TRBD1 or TRBD2 (6 bases each). CDR1 SEHNR and CDR2 FQNEAQ come from the germline V gene (reference sequence). The CDR3 contains 16 residues. The ends were cut back, 5 bases at V and 0 bases at J, with 15 bases in the middle. DNA for the CDR3: TGTGCCAGCAGCCCGGGGGTGGGGGCGAGCACAGATACGCAGTATTTT. It specifies CASSPGVGASTDTQYF.

This clonotype was seen more than once but under ten times. V and J are TRBV20-1 and TRBJ2-7, with D possibly TRBD2 on 6 matching bases. Looked up from germline, CDR1 is DFQATT and CDR2 is SNEGSKA (reference sequence). V lost 0 bases, J lost 6 bases, and 12 bases lay in between. CDR3 length equals 13 residues. The CDR3 protein is CSARDAGSSEQYF. The CDR3 bases are TGCAGTGCTAGAGATGCGGGATCGAGCGAGCAGTACTTC.

This clonotype was counted a few times. This chain links TRBV20-1 with TRBJ2-5, with 7 bases matching TRBD1. The CDR3 covers 14 residues. The germline gives CDR1 DFQATT, CDR2 SNEGSKA (reference sequence). Losses at the gene ends were 3 bases for V and 2 bases for J; bases not matched to a gene: 6. The CDR3 sequence: CSARLPGGQETQYF. The CDR3 DNA follows: TGCAGTGCTAGGCTACCAGGGGGACAAGAGACCCAGTACTTC.

The chain couples TRBV3-1 to TRBJ1-1; D not certain. Germline CDR1 and CDR2: LGHDT and YNNKEL (reference sequence). There are 13 residues in the CDR3. With 0 bases removed from V and 10 bases from J, the gap between germline ends came to 12 bases. CDR3 nucleotides: TGTGCCAGCAGCCAAGAACGTACCCTTGGAGCTTTCTTT. It specifies CASSQERTLGAFF.

The gene calls are TRBV12-3 or TRBV12-4 and TRBJ1-1; 7 bases match TRBD1. V gave up 7 bases and J gave up 4 bases; unmatched junction bases: 6. The CDR3 is 13 residues long. The CDR3 here is CASTQGEGTEAFF. DNA for the CDR3: TGTGCCAGCACCCAGGGGGAGGGCACTGAAGCTTTCTTT.

This clonotype occurred a few times. The chain employs TRBV28 and TRBJ2-7; no clear D. Trimming took off 5 bases at V and 3 bases at J, with 20 bases between the two ends. The CDR3 loop spans 16 amino acids. Germline V CDR1 and CDR2: MDHEN, SYDVKM. The CDR3, as DNA: TGTGCCAGCAGTCCACAAGATTGGTGGTCTAACTACGAGCAGTACTTC. Translated: CASSPQDWWSNYEQYF.

This clonotype was found a few times. V is TRBV3-1 and J is TRBJ2-1; perhaps TRBD2 as D (5 bases). The CDR3 is 15 amino acids. Trimming cost V 5 bases and J 4 bases, with 15 bases left between them. Germline V gene sequence: CDR1 LGHDT, CDR2 YNNKEL (reference sequence). The CDR3, as DNA: TGTGCCAGCAGCACCTTGGACTGGGGATACAATGAGCAGTTCTTC. Translated: CASSTLDWGYNEQFF.

V and J are TRBV20-1 and TRBJ2-3, with 7 bases that match TRBD1. Trimming removed 1 base from V and 4 bases from J; junction bases left unmatched: 11. Germline-derived CDR1 and CDR2 are DFQATT and SNEGSKA (reference sequence). The CDR3 spans 16 residues. DNA for the CDR3: TGCAGTGCTAGAGCTTCGACAGGGAGATATCCAGATACGCAGTATTTT. Amino acids: CSARASTGRYPDTQYF.

This chain connects TRBV5-1 to TRBJ2-3; D unclear. The CDR3 is made up of 13 amino acids. Between the trimmed V and J ends, which lost 5 bases and 4 bases, there was a span of 11 bases. The V gene's germline CDR1 is SGHRS and CDR2 YFSETQ. CDR3 protein: CASRKSEADTQYF. Written as DNA, the CDR3 is TGCGCCAGCAGAAAGAGCGAGGCAGATACGCAGTATTTT.

This clonotype turned up a few times. This chain uses TRBV20-1 with TRBJ2-1; 9 positions match TRBD2. V trimming: 8 bases; J trimming: 10 bases; junction bases outside the gene matches: 9. The CDR3 runs to 12 residues. CDR1 and CDR2 from the germline V gene are DFQATT and SNEGSKA (reference sequence). CDR3 nucleotide sequence: TGCAGTCGCCGGGCGGGAGGGCCGGAGCAGTTCTTC. Translation: CSRRAGGPEQFF.

In this sample, this clonotype turned up many times. The CDR3 DNA reads as TGTGCCAGCAGTTTAGCGGGGGTTTCCTACAATGAGCAGTTCTTC. Translated, it gives CASSLAGVSYNEQFF. The V gene is TRBV12-3 or TRBV12-4, the J gene TRBJ2-1; D possibly matches TRBD1 or TRBD2 (5 bases each). Trimming pared 0 bases from V and 1 base from J, leaving 7 bases between. The CDR3 consists of 15 residues.